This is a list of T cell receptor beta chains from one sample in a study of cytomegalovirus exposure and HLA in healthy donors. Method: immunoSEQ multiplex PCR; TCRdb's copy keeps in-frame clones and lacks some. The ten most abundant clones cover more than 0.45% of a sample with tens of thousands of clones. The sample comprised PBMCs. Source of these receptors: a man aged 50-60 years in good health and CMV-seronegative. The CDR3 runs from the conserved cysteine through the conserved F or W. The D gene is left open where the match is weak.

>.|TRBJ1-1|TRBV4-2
TGTGCCAGCAGCCTTGTCAGGCATCGCACTGAAGCTTTCTTT
CASSLVRHRTEAFF
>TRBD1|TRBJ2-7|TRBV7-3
TGTGCCAGCAGCTTGGGACAGGGCCCCACCTACGAGCAGTACTTC
CASSLGQGPTYEQYF
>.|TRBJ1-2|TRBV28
TGTGCCAGCAGTTCGCTAACGGGGGGCTACACCTTC
CASSSLTGGYTF
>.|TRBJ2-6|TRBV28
TGTGCCAGCAGTCCGCCGGGGTCTGGGGCCAACGTCCTGACTTTC
CASSPPGSGANVLTF
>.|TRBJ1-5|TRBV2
TGTGCCAGCAGTGACTCACACCGCAATCAGCCCCAGCATTTT
CASSDSHRNQPQHF
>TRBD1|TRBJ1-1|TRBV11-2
TGTGCCAGCAGCTTCGCCCTCGGGACAGGCACCTCTGAAGCTTTCTTT
CASSFALGTGTSEAFF
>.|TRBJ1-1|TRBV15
TGTGCCACCAGCCTACGGACAGTTAACACTGAAGCTTTCTTT
CATSLRTVNTEAFF
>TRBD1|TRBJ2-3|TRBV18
TGTGCCAGCTCAACCAACAGGGGGGCAGATACGCAGTATTTT
CASSTNRGADTQYF
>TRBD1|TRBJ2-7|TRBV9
TGTGCCAGCAGCACCACCTCCGGGACAGGGGGGACCTACGAGCAGTACTTC
CASSTTSGTGGTYEQYF
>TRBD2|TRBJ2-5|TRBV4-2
TGTGCCAGCAGCCAGACAGCGGGGGGCCTCGAGACCCAGTACTTC
CASSQTAGGLETQYF
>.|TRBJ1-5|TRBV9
TGTGCCAGCAGCGCCTCAGATAGCAATCAGCCCCAGCATTTT
CASSASDSNQPQHF
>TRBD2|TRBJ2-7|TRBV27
TGTGCCAGCAGTTTACTAGCGGGGAGCTCCTACGAGCAGTACTTC
CASSLLAGSSYEQYF
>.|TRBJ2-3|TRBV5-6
TGTGCCAGCAGCAAAACAGGCACAGATACGCAGTATTTT
CASSKTGTDTQYF
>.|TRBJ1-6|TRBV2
TGTGCCAGCACCATAGGAGGGCAAAGCTCCTATAATTCACCCCTCCACTTT
CASTIGGQSSYNSPLHF
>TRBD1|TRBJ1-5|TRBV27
TGTGCCAGCAGTCCGGGACAGGGGGCTAAACAGCCCCAGCATTTT
CASSPGQGAKQPQHF
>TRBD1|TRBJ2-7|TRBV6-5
TGTGCCAGCAGTTACTCGAGAGGACAGGGATCCTACGAGCAGTACTTC
CASSYSRGQGSYEQYF
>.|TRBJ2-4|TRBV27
TGTGCCAGCAGTTTGCGTGGAGGGCTAGCCAAAAACATTCAGTACTTC
CASSLRGGLAKNIQYF
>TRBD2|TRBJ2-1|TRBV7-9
TGTGCCAGCAGCTTCCGGGGGGGCTCCTACAATGAGCAGTTCTTC
CASSFRGGSYNEQFF
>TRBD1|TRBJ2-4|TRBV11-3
TGTGCCAGCAGCTTGGGCGGCAGGGGGCAGATTCAGTACTTC
CASSLGGRGQIQYF
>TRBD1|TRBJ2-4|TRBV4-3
TGCGCCAGCAGCCAAGATGGGGACAGAAACATTCAGTACTTC
CASSQDGDRNIQYF
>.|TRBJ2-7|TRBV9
TGTGCCAGCAGCGTGGGACTGACAACCTACGAGCAGTACTTC
CASSVGLTTYEQYF
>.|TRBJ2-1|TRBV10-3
TGTGCCATCAGTGGCAGAGGCTCCTACAATGAGCAGTTCTTC
CAISGRGSYNEQFF
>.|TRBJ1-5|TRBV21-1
TGTGCCAGCAGCAAACTAAAGGACAGGGCTCGCAATCAGCCCCAGCATTTT
CASSKLKDRARNQPQHF
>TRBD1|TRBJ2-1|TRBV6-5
TGTGCCAGCAGATTGGGACAGGGAGGAAACAATGAGCAGTTCTTC
CASRLGQGGNNEQFF
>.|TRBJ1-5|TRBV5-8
TGTGCCAGCAGCTTGGCAGGGGATCAGCCCCAGCATTTT
CASSLAGDQPQHF
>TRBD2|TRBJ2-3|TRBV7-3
TGTGCCAGCAGCTCCCAGACTAGCTTAGATACGCAGTATTTT
CASSSQTSLDTQYF
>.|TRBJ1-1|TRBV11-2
TGTGCCAGCAGCTTAGTTCCCGGGAACACTGAAGCTTTCTTT
CASSLVPGNTEAFF
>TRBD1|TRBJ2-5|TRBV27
TGTGCCAGCAGTTTAAACCACGGTCCGGGACAGCAAGAGACCCAGTACTTC
CASSLNHGPGQQETQYF
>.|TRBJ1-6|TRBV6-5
TGTGCCAGCAGTTACTCGATCAGGGTGGAATCACCCCTCCACTTT
CASSYSIRVESPLHF
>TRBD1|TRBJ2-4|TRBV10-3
TGTGCCACCCCCTGGACAGGGGAAAACATTCAGTACTTC
CATPWTGENIQYF
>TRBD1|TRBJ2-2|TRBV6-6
TGTGCCATGAACAGGGGGCTTGACACCGGGGAGCTGTTTTTT
CAMNRGLDTGELFF
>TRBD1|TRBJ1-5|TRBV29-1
TGCAGCGTTGTCGTTGGGACAGATCAGCCCCAGCATTTT
CSVVVGTDQPQHF
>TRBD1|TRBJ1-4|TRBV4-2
TGTGCCAGCAGCCAAGATCATAGGGGGCGAGGTGAAAAACTGTTTTTT
CASSQDHRGRGEKLFF
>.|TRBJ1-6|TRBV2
TGTGCCAGCAGCACTCCCAGGGGAAGCTCCTATAATTCACCCCTCCACTTT
CASSTPRGSSYNSPLHF
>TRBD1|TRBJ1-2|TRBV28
TGTGCCAGCAGGGGACAGGGTGCCCCACTCTATGGCTACACCTTC
CASRGQGAPLYGYTF
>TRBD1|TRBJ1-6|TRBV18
TGTGCCAGCTCGCTGGGACAGGGAATTTATTCACCCCTCCACTTT
CASSLGQGIYSPLHF
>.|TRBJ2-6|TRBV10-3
TGTGCCATCCCGGCTAGCCCACTATCCGGGGCCAACGTCCTGACTTTC
CAIPASPLSGANVLTF
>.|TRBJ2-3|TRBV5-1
TGCGCCAGCAGCTTGAAGGGGGACCCACGCACAGATACGCAGTATTTT
CASSLKGDPRTDTQYF
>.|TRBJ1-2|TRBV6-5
TGTGCCAGCAGTTACGGGGGGGTCCGCGGGGCTGGCTACACCTTC
CASSYGGVRGAGYTF
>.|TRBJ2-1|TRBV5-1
TGCGCCAGCAGCTTGGCCGAGGTATACAATGAGCAGTTCTTC
CASSLAEVYNEQFF
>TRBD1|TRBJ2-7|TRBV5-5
TGTGCCAGCAGCGGGACAGGGGACGAGCAGTACTTC
CASSGTGDEQYF
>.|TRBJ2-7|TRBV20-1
TGCAGTGCTTTAAAGGGGTACGAGCAGTACTTC
CSALKGYEQYF
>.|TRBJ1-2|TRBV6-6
TGTGCCAGCAGTTACGCGAGGACTGAAGGCTATGGCTACACCTTC
CASSYARTEGYGYTF
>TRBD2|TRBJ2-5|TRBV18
TGTGCCAGCTCCCGGGGGGTTCGGGAGACCCAGTACTTC
CASSRGVRETQYF
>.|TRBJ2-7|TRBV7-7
TGTGCTAGCAGCTTAGCCTCGGACAGCACCTACGAGCAGTACTTC
CASSLASDSTYEQYF
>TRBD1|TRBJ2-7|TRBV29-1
TGCAGCGTTGATGCGACCTTACAGGGGAATAGCGAGCAGTACTTC
CSVDATLQGNSEQYF
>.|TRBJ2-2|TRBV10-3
TGTGCCATCAGTGACGTGACAAGGTACACCGGGGAGCTGTTTTTT
CAISDVTRYTGELFF
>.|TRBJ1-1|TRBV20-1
TGCAGTGCACACAGGCTCGAAGCTTTCTTT
CSAHRLEAFF
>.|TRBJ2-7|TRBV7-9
TGTGCCAGCAGCCCTCCCGGACAGTCCTCCTACGAGCAGTACTTC
CASSPPGQSSYEQYF
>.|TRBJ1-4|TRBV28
TGTGCCAGCAGTTTAGCCCCGGAGGCTGAAAAACTGTTTTTT
CASSLAPEAEKLFF
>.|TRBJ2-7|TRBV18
TGTGCCAGCTCACATGACAGTGACCAGCAGTACTTC
CASSHDSDQQYF
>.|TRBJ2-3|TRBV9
TGTGCCAGCAGCGCAGGGTCCCCAGATACGCAGTATTTT
CASSAGSPDTQYF
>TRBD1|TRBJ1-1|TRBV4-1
TGCGCCAGCAGCCAACCTAAAGAACGGACAGGCGCTGGGCTAGCTTTCTTT
CASSQPKERTGAGLAFF
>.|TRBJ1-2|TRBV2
TGTGCCAGCAGTGACGGGAGGGACTATGGCTACACCTTC
CASSDGRDYGYTF
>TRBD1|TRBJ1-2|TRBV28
TGTGCCAGCAGTCCGGGGGGGGACAGGGGGCAATATGGCTACACCTTC
CASSPGGDRGQYGYTF